This T cell receptor beta chain was documented in a study of blood T cell repertoires in COVID-19 (TCRdb year 2020). Background for the entire study: Samples covering the acute and convalescent phases of COVID-19 were provided by collaborators in the United States, Italy and Spain. The prospective study material was composed of cDNA or gDNA derived from T cells, B-cell-depleted T cells, or PBMCs. The dataset comprised deeply sampled blood TCRbeta repertoires from subjects exposed to, actively infected with, or recovered from COVID-19. A freely available public database, intended as a resource for researchers studying the immune response to SARS-CoV-2, is where the repertoires were released. The samples were drawn from the first 160 participants of the ongoing ImmuneRACE study and from 1,254 subjects provided by 6 global collaborators. Sample metadata almost always included a de-identified subject ID, COVID-19 status, age in years and sex. HLA class I and class II types, where available, came from metadata supplied by the sample provider rather than from assay-based typing.

The immunoSEQ Assay, a bias-controlled multiplex PCR, was used to amplify TCRbeta CDR3 regions from genomic DNA. Processing in the source paper ran as follows. Within the assay, amplification of reference gene primers was used to estimate how many nucleated cells each sample contained. To quantify the absolute abundance of each unique TCRbeta CDR3 rearrangement, sequence reads were collapsed and filtered. Productive Simpson clonality was computed per sample as the square root of Simpson's diversity index over productive rearrangements. The immuneACCESS repertoire file appears here via TCRdb, limited to in-frame rearrangements. These files lack a portion of the clones; in checked studies, under half of the deficit traces to unresolved V genes, and the cause of the others is not known. That table is the source of V, J and clone size, and D and trimming were worked out from the DNA. For this sample the table gives about 210,000 clones, of which 82% were detected only once. The top ten clonotypes cover about 5.6% of the sample.

The study at large found these results: Clinical and demographic metadata were provided uncurated, with the amount varying by source and participant.

Note on this clone: Its antigen has not been determined. Qualities for individual bases were not recorded, and no much larger clone is one base off.

The CDR3, cysteine through phenylalanine, is 16 amino acids long. Only the CDR3 portion is preserved as DNA: 48 bases, with reading frame beginning at the first base. Compared with germline, V lacks 1 base and J lacks 7 bases; bases without a gene match: 9. In the germline V gene (reference sequence), CDR1 corresponds to LGHDT and CDR2 to YNNKEL. One collaborating source in Seattle enrolled patients during active infection and followed them longitudinally through the course of disease. The collaborating institutions used their own protocols to collect whole blood in K2EDTA tubes. For TCRbeta analysis, collaborators shipped samples in one of three forms: frozen whole blood, isolated PBMCs, or DNA extracted from either of those sample types.

The clonotype comes from a woman aged 65 to 85 with COVID-19, enrolled during active disease. The chain is made from TRBV3-1 (or the pseudogene TRBV3-2) and TRBJ2-2, with 7 middle bases fitting TRBD2. The sequenced sample consisted of peripheral blood. The CDR3 loop reads CASSQVMGRASGELFF. The bases are TGTGCCAGCAGCCAAGTTATGGGGAGGGCCAGCGGGGAGCTGTTTTTT.